These 20 T cell receptor beta chains were sequenced from one sample in a study of T cell responses to AZD1222 COVID-19 vaccine. Sequencing was performed with immunoSEQ multiplex PCR; in TCRdb, only in-frame clones are kept and a portion is missing. The table has around 110,000 clones, 85% to 95% seen once; the top ten hold 2.5% to 3%. Sequences were derived from peripheral blood, sampled on day 0 of AZD1222 vaccination. Receptor source: an adult in good health.

The J gene is TRBJ2-7, the V gene TRBV10-2; D is unclear. Germline CDR1 reads WSHSY; CDR2 reads SAAADI. Trimming removed 7 bases from V and 7 bases from J, with 17 bases in between. This CDR3 comprises 13 residues. The CDR3: CASTEPQSWEQYF. For the CDR3, the DNA is TGCGCCAGCACGGAACCCCAATCGTGGGAGCAGTACTTC.

The gene calls are TRBV19 and TRBJ2-7; D gene unclear. This CDR3 contains 14 residues. V shed 5 bases and J shed 3 bases, with 14 bases lying between them. CDR1 is LNHDA and CDR2 is SQIVND in the germline V gene (reference sequence). The CDR3 nucleotides read TGTGCCAGTAGTTTCAGCGCTTCTCGCTACGAGCAGTACTTC. Translated, it gives CASSFSASRYEQYF.

The genes are TRBV19 and TRBJ1-1; D is uncertain. This CDR3 has 16 residues. The germline CDR1 and CDR2 sequences are LNHDA and SQIVND (reference sequence). V lost 3 bases, J lost 1 base, and 15 bases lay in between. The CDR3 protein is CASSIVSESGNTEAFF. CDR3 bases: TGTGCCAGTAGTATCGTATCGGAGTCGGGGAACACTGAAGCTTTCTTT.

As DNA, the CDR3 is TGCGCCAGCAGCTTGGGGACGACTAACTATGGCTACACCTTC. Its protein product is CASSLGTTNYGYTF. This rearrangement joins TRBV5-1 to TRBJ1-2, with no clear D. CDR1 is SGHRS, CDR2 YFSETQ, per germline. Trimming cost V 0 bases and J 0 bases, with 6 bases left between them. The CDR3 sequence is 14 residues long.

V is TRBV2 and J is TRBJ2-3; weak D call: TRBD2 (5 bases). Trimming left V 4 bases short and J 2 bases short, with 13 bases between. CDR3 length: 15 residues. Germline V gene lookup returns CDR1 SNHLY and CDR2 FYNNEI. CDR3 sequence (DNA): TGTGCCAGCAGTGGGATAGCGACCTACACAGATACGCAGTATTTT. This sequence encodes CASSGIATYTDTQYF.

The V call is TRBV7-9, the J call TRBJ2-7; D is perhaps TRBD2 (7 bases). The V end was cut by 5 bases, the J end by 6 bases, with 23 bases between. Per the germline V gene, CDR1 is SEHNR and CDR2 is FQNEAQ (reference sequence). The CDR3 length is 16 residues. The CDR3 is CASSPSGAGASREQYF. The CDR3 DNA is TGTGCCAGCAGCCCCTCGGGGGCGGGAGCCAGTCGCGAGCAGTACTTC. Full variable domain (outside the CDR3, taken from reference TRBV7-9 and TRBJ2-7): DTGVSQNPRHKITKRGQNVTFRCDPISEHNRLYWYRQTLGQGPEFLTYFQNEAQLEKSRLLSDRFSAERPKGSFSTLEIQRTEQGDSAMYLCASSPSGAGASREQYFGPGTRLTVT.

The chain employs TRBV28 and TRBJ2-7; 12 nucleotides line up with TRBD2. Germline V CDR1 and CDR2: MDHEN, SYDVKM. V shed 5 bases and J 4 bases; nucleotides not matched to a gene: 6. This CDR3 comprises 15 residues. The CDR3 DNA sequence: TGTGCCAGCAGTGAAGGACTAGCGGGAATATACGAGCAGTACTTC. This codes for CASSEGLAGIYEQYF.

The chain has TRBV27 and TRBJ1-1; possibly TRBD1 for D (5 bases). This CDR3 comprises 14 residues. The germline V gene encodes CDR1 MNHEY and CDR2 SMNVEV (reference sequence). V was cut by 6 bases and J by 1 base, with 12 bases left in between. The CDR3 DNA reads as TGTGCCAGCAGATGGGGGGGGTCGAACACTGAAGCTTTCTTT. Protein: CASRWGGSNTEAFF.

V and J are TRBV27 and TRBJ1-2, with no clear D. Trimming shortened V by 4 bases and J by 1 base, and 19 bases separated the two germline ends. This CDR3 spans 17 amino acids. Germline V gives CDR1 MNHEY, CDR2 SMNVEV (reference sequence). DNA of the CDR3: TGTGCCAGCAGTTCGAGTCCGCTAGGACGGAATAACTATGGCTACACCTTC. Its protein is CASSSSPLGRNNYGYTF.

The CDR3 reads CASSLLSADTQYF. The DNA of the CDR3 is TGTGCCAGCAGCTTACTTAGTGCAGATACGCAGTATTTT. The genes are TRBV9 and TRBJ2-3; D not certain. Trimming pared 4 bases from V and 4 bases from J, leaving 10 bases between. Per the germline V gene, CDR1 is SGDLS and CDR2 is YYNGEE. The CDR3 extends over 13 amino acids.

The V gene is TRBV5-1, the J gene TRBJ2-1; no firm D call. The CDR3 runs to 14 residues. Per the germline V gene, CDR1 is SGHRS and CDR2 is YFSETQ. V was clipped by 0 bases and J by 9 bases, with 13 bases between them. DNA of the CDR3: TGCGCCAGCAGCTTGGGACTCAGTCCGGGTGAGCAGTTCTTC. Protein sequence: CASSLGLSPGEQFF.

The J gene is TRBJ2-1, the V gene TRBV5-6; tentatively, D is TRBD2 (5 bases). The CDR3 is 13 residues long. With 0 bases removed from V and 9 bases from J, the gap between germline ends came to 10 bases. Looked up from germline, CDR1 is SGHDT and CDR2 is YYEEEE. The CDR3 DNA is TGTGCCAGCAGCTTGGCCGGGGTGGGTGAGCAGTTCTTC. Its protein is CASSLAGVGEQFF.

The rearrangement joins TRBV6-5 to TRBJ1-6; D remains ambiguous. The CDR3 covers 15 residues. Trimming cost V 7 bases and J 10 bases, with 20 bases left between them. Per germline, CDR1 MNHEY and CDR2 SVGAGI. Here the CDR3 reads CASTRMRAGASPLHF. The CDR3 region has the DNA TGTGCCAGCACCAGGATGCGGGCAGGAGCGTCACCCCTCCACTTT.

The V gene is TRBV7-9, the J gene TRBJ2-3; maybe TRBD2 (5 bases). The germline V gene has CDR1 SEHNR and CDR2 FQNEAQ (reference sequence). This CDR3 spans 13 amino acids. V was trimmed by 3 bases and J by 3 bases, leaving 7 bases between them. DNA for the CDR3: TGTGCCAGCAGCTTCAGCGGTACAGATACGCAGTATTTT. It translates to CASSFSGTDTQYF.

The rearrangement links TRBV6-5 to TRBJ1-4; 9 bases agree with TRBD1. Germline V gene data show CDR1 as MNHEY and CDR2 as SVGAGI. The ends lost 5 bases at V and 15 bases at J; junction bases unmatched: 10. The CDR3 extends over 13 amino acids. The CDR3 sequence is CASSPPGQGSLFF. The CDR3 DNA sequence: TGTGCCAGCAGTCCTCCGGGACAGGGTAGTTTGTTTTTT.

V is TRBV10-1 and J is TRBJ2-3, with D unclear. Trimming shortened V by 2 bases and J by 8 bases, and 23 bases separated the two germline ends. CDR1 is WNHNN and CDR2 is SYGVQD in the germline V gene (reference sequence). The length of the CDR3 is 17 residues. CDR3 coding DNA: TGCGCCAGCAGTGAGGGTGTCGGGCGCAAATCGATCGGTACGCAGTATTTT. It codes for CASSEGVGRKSIGTQYF.

The chain couples TRBV7-9 to TRBJ1-1; 7 bases line up with TRBD1. CDR1 is SEHNR and CDR2 is FQNEAQ in the germline V gene (reference sequence). CDR3 length: 13 residues. The J segment lost 3 bases and the V segment lost 3 bases, leaving 1 base of the junction unmatched. DNA for the CDR3: TGTGCCAGCAGCTTTACAGGGGACACTGAAGCTTTCTTT. It specifies CASSFTGDTEAFF.

The chain couples TRBV18 to TRBJ1-5, with 8 bases aligning to TRBD1. J gave up 1 base and V 3 bases, and 5 bases lay outside the gene matches. The CDR3 length is 16 residues. Germline V gene data show CDR1 as KGHSH and CDR2 as LQKENI. Here the CDR3 DNA reads TGTGCCAGCTCACCGGGGCAGGGGGCCAGCAATCAGCCCCAGCATTTT. Its protein product is CASSPGQGASNQPQHF.

V is TRBV7-7 and J is TRBJ1-1, with D unclear. The CDR3 covers 15 residues. V gave up 5 bases and J gave up 5 bases, with 18 bases separating them. Germline V gene sequence: CDR1 SSHAT, CDR2 FNYEAQ (reference sequence). CDR3 in amino acids: CASSPAEGWKTEAFF. CDR3 coding DNA: TGTGCCAGCAGCCCGGCTGAGGGCTGGAAGACTGAAGCTTTCTTT.

This chain connects TRBV5-1 to TRBJ2-3, with TRBD2 matching 11 bases. V lost 4 bases and J lost 6; bases outside the gene matches: 4. Germline CDR1 SGHRS, CDR2 YFSETQ. This CDR3 has 14 residues. The CDR3 coding sequence is TGCGCCAGCAGCCGATCTAGCGGGAGGGATACGCAGTATTTT. Protein: CASSRSSGRDTQYF. The full variable domain, its missing parts supplied by reference TRBV5-1 and TRBJ2-3, is KAGVTQTPRYLIKTRGQQVTLSCSPISGHRSVSWYQQTPGQGLQFLFEYFSETQRNKGNFPGRFSGRQFSNSRSEMNVSTLELGDSALYLCASSRSSGRDTQYFGPGTRLTVL.